One TCR beta chain is described in this entry. This clone was found once. Its cognate antigen has yet to be identified. Base qualities are not recorded, but no much larger clone differs from it by a single base. The CDR3 regions of human TCRbeta chains were subjected to immunosequencing. The authors' analysis ran thus. TCRs in the repertoires were matched against a reference library of SARS-CoV-2-specific TCRs that had been generated with the MIRA antigen-specificity platform. Breadth was defined as the fraction of unique TCRs that were SARS-CoV-2-associated, and depth was defined as the fraction of total T cells that were SARS-CoV-2-associated. Using the MIRA data, each spike-specific TCR was assigned both to the spike region to which the TCR was reactive and to a CD4 or CD8 class. Log10-transformed breadth and depth values were compared by one-way ANOVA with Sidak's multiple comparisons tests. TCRdb took over this immuneACCESS table, retaining in-frame rearrangements with V and J assigned. Such tables are incomplete; in checked studies, under half of the missing clones stem from an unresolved V gene, and the remainder is unexplained. D and trimming come from the DNA, and the V and J calls and clone size come from that table. The sample records 90,000 to 130,000 clones, around 93% of which are singletons. 2.5% to 3.5% of the sample belongs to the ten largest clones.

Measured from the cysteine to the phenylalanine, the CDR3 is 14 residues long. Of all the DNA, just the CDR3 is kept, 42 bases in frame from base 1. CDR1 and CDR2 are drawn from the germline V gene (reference sequence): GTSNPN, SVGIG. After removal of 0 bases from V and 5 bases from J, the junction retains 3 bases not matched to a gene. Per the publication, the time point label means: about 28 days (+/-7) after the second vaccine dose. AZD1222 recipients given second doses at about 4 weeks or at about 12 weeks were pooled, since spike-specific TCR depth and breadth were not found to differ between the two schedules. Vaccinee samples were obtained from the UK trials COV001 and COV002, which included a single-blind randomized controlled phase 2/3 trial of AZD1222 (ChAdOx1 nCoV-19) in healthy adults. Trial participant PBMC samples were collected at day 0 and day 28 after the second dose for TCRbeta chain sequencing.

The sample comes from a study of T cell responses to AZD1222 COVID-19 vaccine (dated by TCRdb to the early 2020s). A note on the overall study: TCR sequencing covered over 230 trial participants: 200 to 210 given two doses of AZD1222 and about 26 given two doses of MenACWY control vaccine. Trial participants were enrolled by age into 18-55, 56-69 and 70-plus year subgroups, with approximately 160, 26 and 62 TCR-sequenced participants respectively. The research as a whole found: Vaccine-associated CD4 TCRs spanned the whole spike protein, with dominant responses in regions 160-218 and 743-854. Only six AZD1222 recipients were SARS-CoV-2 seropositive at baseline, limiting conclusions about previously exposed vaccinees. Most participants were white British and females outnumbered males, and the authors suggested that clonal diversity may have been underestimated. In the small 56-69-year group, the increase in depth fell short of significance, most likely because of low power. No day 14 peak-response samples were available, so repertoires were characterized only after the peak T cell response. Epitopes outside the regions mutated in the B.1.351 and B.1.1.7 variants were reportedly recognized by nearly half of the unique spike-specific TCRs. A significant rise in spike-specific TCR breadth and depth was observed after two AZD1222 doses relative to day 0 and relative to MenACWY recipients.

The chain employs TRBV30 and TRBJ2-1; 8 central nucleotides agree with TRBD2. Here the sequenced sample was peripheral blood, taken 28 days after the second AZD1222 dose. This sequence was found in an adult who received the AZD1222 COVID-19 vaccine. For the CDR3, the sequence is CAWSVAGANNEQFF. The nucleotide sequence reads as follows: TGTGCCTGGAGTGTAGCGGGAGCGAACAATGAGCAGTTCTTC.